These 15 T cell receptor beta chains were sequenced from one sample in a study of cytomegalovirus exposure and HLA in healthy donors. PCR employed 60 Vbeta and 13 Jbeta primers. Some clones are missing from TCRdb's copy, which holds only in-frame ones; the method was immunoSEQ multiplex PCR. The sample has about 91,000 clones; around 67% are singletons. Input material: PBMCs. The receptors were gathered from a human donor in good health.

This clone was counted between two and nine times. The V and J genes are TRBV7-6 and TRBJ2-1; D not resolved. This CDR3 region has 14 residues. CDR1 is SGHVS, CDR2 FNYEAQ, per germline. V lost 7 bases, J lost 4 bases, and 14 bases lay in between. CDR3 amino acids: CASTPIGSYNEQFF. The CDR3 DNA follows: TGTGCCAGCACCCCGATCGGGTCGTACAATGAGCAGTTCTTC.

CDR3 protein: CASSLVGSPVTQPQHF. CDR3 bases: TGTGCCAGCAGCTTAGTGGGCTCGCCAGTGACTCAGCCCCAGCATTTT. This chain connects TRBV7-8 to TRBJ1-5; no firm D call. This CDR3 spans 16 amino acids. Per the germline V gene, CDR1 is SGHVS and CDR2 is FQNEAQ. Trimming removed 1 base from V and 6 bases from J, with 16 bases in between. Full variable domain (outside the CDR3, taken from reference TRBV7-8 and TRBJ1-5): GAGVSQSPRYKVAKRGQDVALRCDPISGHVSLFWYQQALGQGPEFLTYFQNEAQLDKSGLPSDRFFAERPEGSVSTLKIQRTQQEDSAVYLCASSLVGSPVTQPQHFGDGTRLSIL.

The gene calls are TRBV19 and TRBJ1-6; maybe TRBD1 (5 bases). Trimming cost V 6 bases and J 8 bases, with 14 bases left between them. The CDR3 consists of 14 residues. Germline CDR1 is LNHDA and CDR2 is SQIVND (reference sequence). CDR3 sequence reads: CASRFQGIDSPLHF. CDR3 sequence (DNA): TGTGCCAGTAGATTTCAGGGTATCGATTCACCCCTCCACTTT.

The chain has TRBV6-5 and TRBJ1-2; 8 nucleotides match TRBD1. Germline CDR1 and CDR2: MNHEY and SVGAGI. J gave up 4 bases and V 6 bases, and 10 bases lay outside the gene matches. The CDR3 contains 15 residues. DNA for the CDR3: TGTGCCAGCAGCTTCTGGACAGGGCGGAGCTATGGCTACACCTTC. Translation gives CASSFWTGRSYGYTF.

The rearrangement links TRBV4-3 to TRBJ2-5; no definite D call. CDR1 LGHNA and CDR2 YSLEER come from the germline V gene. The CDR3 loop spans 12 amino acids. Trimming removed 1 base at V and 5 bases at J, with 5 bases between. The CDR3 DNA reads as TGCGCCAGCAGCCAAGGGAGCGAGACCCAGTACTTC. This sequence encodes CASSQGSETQYF.

V usage is TRBV9 and J usage is TRBJ1-5; D remains ambiguous. The CDR3 sequence is 14 residues long. With 0 bases removed from V and 5 bases from J, the gap between germline ends came to 9 bases. Germline V lookup: CDR1 SGDLS, CDR2 YYNGEE. In DNA, the CDR3 is TGTGCCAGCAGCGTAGACTCCGAATATCAGCCCCAGCATTTT. Amino acid sequence: CASSVDSEYQPQHF.

This rearrangement joins TRBV5-6 to TRBJ2-7, with TRBD1 matching over 7 bases. V dropped 1 base and J dropped 4; count of bases not matched to a gene: 11. This CDR3 is built from 16 residues. The germline CDR1 and CDR2 sequences are SGHDT and YYEEEE. The CDR3 loop reads CASSLLVTGSRYEQYF. The CDR3 coding sequence is TGTGCCAGCAGCTTGTTGGTGACAGGGTCAAGGTACGAGCAGTACTTC.

The CDR3 here is CASSIRSPSGVSQNNEQFF. CDR3 nucleotides: TGTGCCAGCAGCATTAGATCCCCTAGCGGGGTAAGCCAAAACAATGAGCAGTTCTTC. V usage is TRBV11-2 and J usage is TRBJ2-1; 9 bases align to TRBD2. Germline trimming cut 5 bases from V and 5 bases from J; bases unmatched to any gene: 19. Germline lookup yields CDR1 SGHAT and CDR2 FQNNGV. The CDR3 extends over 19 amino acids.

This clone was seen a handful of times. The rearrangement joins TRBV7-8 to TRBJ2-7; a weak D match, TRBD1 (6 bases). V dropped 6 bases and J dropped 0 bases, with 15 bases sitting between them. The CDR3 covers 15 residues. Germline CDR1 SGHVS, CDR2 FQNEAQ. The CDR3 sequence is CASSKARTDSYEQYF. The CDR3 nucleotides are TGTGCCAGCAGTAAAGCACGGACAGACTCCTACGAGCAGTACTTC.

This clone was detected only a few times. The V and J genes are TRBV6-1 and TRBJ2-3; D is undetermined. The CDR3 extends over 14 amino acids. The germline V gene encodes CDR1 MNHNS and CDR2 SASEGT. With 4 bases removed from V and 3 bases from J, the gap between germline ends came to 11 bases. The CDR3 loop reads CASSGIAVTDTQYF. CDR3 nucleotide sequence: TGTGCCAGCAGTGGAATTGCAGTAACAGATACGCAGTATTTT.

The rearrangement links TRBV27 to TRBJ2-6; D possibly corresponds to TRBD2 (7 bases). The germline V gene has CDR1 MNHEY and CDR2 SMNVEV (reference sequence). V lost 0 bases to trimming and J lost 0 bases, with 15 bases between them. CDR3 size: 19 residues. Written as DNA, the CDR3 is TGTGCCAGCAGTTTATCGGGGGGGGCAACCTCCTCTGGGGCCAACGTCCTGACTTTC. Translating it yields CASSLSGGATSSGANVLTF.

The J gene is TRBJ1-1, the V gene TRBV9, with 7 nucleotides matching TRBD1. With V trimmed by 1 base and J by 5 bases, 2 bases remained unmatched. CDR1 and CDR2 from the germline V gene are SGDLS and YYNGEE. The CDR3 runs 13 residues. The CDR3 region has the DNA TGTGCCAGCAGCGTAAGCAGGGGGACTGAAGCTTTCTTT. It specifies CASSVSRGTEAFF. The whole variable domain, filled in from reference TRBV9 and TRBJ1-1, reads DSGVTQTPKHLITATGQRVTLRCSPRSGDLSVYWYQQSLDQGLQFLIQYYNGEERAKGNILERFSAQQFPDLHSELNLSSLELGDSALYFCASSVSRGTEAFFGQGTRLTVV.

The gene calls are TRBV6-6 and TRBJ1-1; perhaps TRBD1 as D (6 bases). The CDR3 extends over 14 amino acids. The ends were cut back, 7 bases at V and 4 bases at J, with 16 bases in the middle. Germline CDR1 is MNHNY and CDR2 is SVGAGI (reference sequence). The CDR3 loop is CASTKTGTGTEAFF. As DNA, the CDR3 is TGTGCCAGCACCAAGACAGGTACAGGCACTGAAGCTTTCTTT.

This chain joins TRBV30 and TRBJ2-1; maybe TRBD1 (5 bases). V lost 4 bases and J 6 bases, leaving 10 bases between the germline ends. Germline V gives CDR1 GTSNPN, CDR2 SVGIG (reference sequence). This CDR3 has 12 amino acids. The DNA for the CDR3 is TGTGCCTGGACAGACAGATTCAATGAGCAGTTCTTC. Its protein product is CAWTDRFNEQFF.

The V call is TRBV30, the J call TRBJ2-5, with 7 bases that match TRBD1. The DNA end is more similar to TRBJ2-7, so the J call may be wrong. CDR1 is GTSNPN and CDR2 is SVGIG in the germline V gene (reference sequence). The CDR3 has 13 residues. The CDR3 is CALSPGQTYEQYF. In DNA, the CDR3 is TGTGCCTTGTCCCCGGGACAGACCTACGAGCAGTACTTC.